The subject of this entry is one T cell receptor (beta chain). V lost 1 base and J 1 base, leaving 16 bases between the germline ends. From germline, CDR1 is SGHAT and CDR2 FQNNGV. The CDR3 runs to 17 residues. This sample was included in a study of blood T cell repertoires in COVID-19. Study-level background: The United States, Italy and Spain supplied acute and convalescent COVID-19 samples. PBMCs, B-cell-depleted T cells, or T cells provided the cDNA or gDNA that made up the material.

Authors' processing steps: Estimated nucleated cell counts came from reference gene primer amplification. TCRdb keeps only in-frame clones here, not all; method: immunoSEQ multiplex PCR. Clone size and the V and J calls come from that table; the DNA yielded D and trimming. The table lists 350,000 or so clones, 70% to 90% of them singletons. Sequencing input: peripheral blood. The genes are TRBV11-2 and TRBJ1-2, with D maybe TRBD1 (6 bases). The clonotype originates from a woman aged 25 to 39 with COVID-19, enrolled during active disease. CDR3 coding DNA: TGTGCCAGCAGCTTAGGTCCAAGACAGGAGCTTAACTATGGCTACACCTTC. As protein: CASSLGPRQELNYGYTF.